This T cell receptor (beta chain) was identified in a study of T cells in Graves' hyperthyroidism and ophthalmopathy. Study conclusions and caveats: Blood also contained most expanded thyroid clonotypes above 0.001.

This clonotype was seen a handful of times. Its matching antigen is unknown. Amplified TCR beta CDR3 regions came from RNA transcripts. The HTBI primer set served for first-round RT-PCR of the TCR CDR3. TCRdb processed the multiplex PCR reads anew with MiXCR; each CDR3 protein has one entry. This sample has around 240,000 distinct CDR3 sequences, with approximately 15% found just once. Looked up from germline, CDR1 is SGHRS and CDR2 is YFSETQ. V dropped 4 bases and J dropped 4 bases, with 18 bases sitting between them. The CDR3 covers 15 residues. On the basis of clinical symptoms, serum thyroxine and TRAb, thyroid ultrasound and orbital computed tomography, diagnoses were made. Sample collection date corresponds to first hyperthyroidism diagnosis, prior to any ophthalmopathy symptoms.

The receptor was isolated from a woman between 40 and 50 years old with Graves' hyperthyroidism that later progressed to Graves' ophthalmopathy. The sequenced sample was blood. The chain employs TRBV5-1 and TRBJ2-7; TRBD1 might be the D (6 bases). CDR3 protein: CASSTQGLGGYEQYF. In nucleotides, the CDR3 is TGCGCCAGCAGCACACAGGGTCTAGGCGGGTACGAGCAGTACTTC.